The sequence of this TCR beta chain was determined in a study of T cell responses to AZD1222 COVID-19 vaccine. Whole-study results and caveats: Nearly half of unique spike-specific TCRs reportedly avoided B.1.351 and B.1.1.7 mutated regions. Vaccination with two AZD1222 doses was followed by a rise in Spike-specific TCR breadth and depth. There were mostly white British donors and more females than males, and clonal diversity was possibly underestimated.

Germline lookup yields CDR1 MNHEY and CDR2 SVGEGT. V shed 0 bases, J shed 5 bases, and the junction held 18 bases outside the gene matches. The CDR3 covers 19 residues. Here immunoSEQ multiplex PCR was the method, and the copy in TCRdb shows in-frame clones only, minus some. Seen here are approximately 100,000 clones, 75% to 95% observed once, and the top ten hold approximately 1.2%. With respect to this clone: Its cognate antigen is unknown.

The chain links TRBV6-2 or TRBV6-3 to TRBJ1-2; 7 bases are shared with TRBD1. Sequences were derived from peripheral blood, sampled on day 0 of AZD1222 vaccination. The receptor's source is an adult in good health. The CDR3 DNA sequence: TGTGCCAGCAGTTACTCGAGGTTCTATAGGGGGCGCGGGGCTTATGGCTACACCTTC. It specifies CASSYSRFYRGRGAYGYTF.